This T cell receptor beta chain comes out of a study of regulatory T cells in long-lasting Graves disease. Time point noted: newly diagnosed GD, antithyroid drugs for less than 3 months. RNA from PBMCs was the source of the TCR library. American Thyroid Association guidelines defined Graves' disease diagnosis. Peripheral blood, at around 8.8 milliliters, went into EDTA tubes. General study results and limits: Thyroid tissue was not studied; only peripheral blood was. Patients with persistent disease showed a bias toward TRBV28, TRBJ1-2 and TRBJ2-5.

CDR3 regions were amplified by Arm-PCR using iRepertoire HTBI primers to build TCR beta libraries. TCRdb analysed the multiplex PCR reads with MiXCR anew, one entry per CDR3 protein. The sample carries approximately 480,000 distinct CDR3 sequences, around 15% recorded once. This clonotype was counted many times. What it binds is unknown. The trim removed 6 bases at V and 9 bases at J, leaving 10 bases unmatched. CDR1 and CDR2 (germline): SGHTA, FQGNSA. The CDR3 consists of 15 residues. The sample also formed part of further work on T cells in Graves' hyperthyroidism and ophthalmopathy.

This clonotype originated in a man aged 40-49 years with Graves disease. The J gene is TRBJ2-1, the V gene TRBV7-2; 11 positions match TRBD1. The sequences come from peripheral blood mononuclear cells (PBMCs), collected at new diagnosis, from a patient treated with antithyroid drugs. The CDR3 is CASRPTGTGGSEQFF. CDR3 in DNA: TGTGCCAGCAGGCCCACCGGGACAGGGGGAAGTGAGCAGTTCTTC.